This TCR beta chain was sequenced for a study of blood T cell repertoires in COVID-19. Overall study: T cells, B-cell-depleted T cells, or PBMCs supplied cDNA or gDNA.

There are 15 residues in the CDR3. Germline V lookup: CDR1 MNHEY, CDR2 SMNVEV (reference sequence). After removal of 4 bases from V and 5 bases from J, the junction contained 5 bases not matched to a gene. The assay was immunoSEQ multiplex PCR, and TCRdb's table has in-frame clones only and misses some. The profile shows about 310,000 clones, around 91% of them singletons. The chain couples TRBV27 to TRBJ2-1; 10 nucleotides line up with TRBD2. The clonotype comes from a woman aged 40 to 50 with COVID-19, enrolled during active disease. Input material: peripheral blood. The CDR3 protein is CASSYPSGGHNEQFF. As DNA, the CDR3 is TGTGCCAGCAGTTATCCTAGCGGGGGACACAATGAGCAGTTCTTC.